These 21 T cell receptor beta chains came from one sample sequenced in a study of blood T cell repertoires in COVID-19. The protocol was immunoSEQ multiplex PCR, while the TCRdb copy is restricted to in-frame clones and leaves out a portion. Counted here are a few hundred thousand clones, 92% occurring once; the ten biggest clones make up less than 20%. What was sequenced was PBMCs or T cells enriched from blood (not recorded which). These receptors were collected from a woman between 25 and 40 years old who had recovered from COVID-19.

The rearrangement links TRBV27 to TRBJ2-7; 7 nucleotides align to TRBD2. The CDR3 is 14 amino acids. V was clipped by 5 bases and J by 2 bases; unmatched bases: 6. From germline, CDR1 is MNHEY and CDR2 SMNVEV (reference sequence). CDR3 sequence: CASSIAGQPYEQYF. CDR3 nucleotide sequence: TGTGCCAGCAGTATAGCGGGTCAACCCTACGAGCAGTACTTC.

The chain combines TRBV28 with TRBJ1-1; tentative D call: TRBD1 (6 bases). Germline loops: CDR1 MDHEN, CDR2 SYDVKM. V dropped 5 bases and J dropped 7 bases, with 14 bases sitting between them. The length of the CDR3 is 13 residues. The CDR3 here is CASSPTSQGEAFF. The CDR3 region has the DNA TGTGCCAGCAGTCCTACTTCACAGGGTGAAGCTTTCTTT.

The CDR3 nucleotides read TGTGCCAGCAGCGCTCGAGACTGGATCGGGGGCTACACCTTC. This gives the protein CASSARDWIGGYTF. The chain combines TRBV7-9 with TRBJ1-2; D is ambiguous. Per germline, CDR1 SEHNR and CDR2 FQNEAQ (reference sequence). Trimming left V 5 bases short and J 8 bases short, with 18 bases between. The CDR3 extends over 14 amino acids.

This clone was found once. CDR3 loop: CASSLGASWMQFF. CDR3 nucleotide sequence: TGTGCCAGCAGCTTGGGAGCTAGCTGGATGCAGTTCTTC. The chain carries TRBV5-6 and TRBJ2-1; D is perhaps TRBD2 (5 bases). This CDR3 has 13 amino acids. V lost 0 bases, J lost 12 bases, and 13 bases lay in between. Germline CDR1 SGHDT, CDR2 YYEEEE.

The chain recombines TRBV18 with TRBJ1-2; D possibly corresponds to TRBD1 (5 bases). Germline loops: CDR1 KGHSH, CDR2 LQKENI. The CDR3 is 14 amino acids. V shed 6 bases and J shed 8 bases, with 19 bases lying between them. CDR3 bases: TGTGCCAGCTCGCGGGACCCCCTTGACAGCGGCTACACCTTC. Its translation is CASSRDPLDSGYTF.

This sequence joins TRBV7-3 and TRBJ2-5, with D possibly matching TRBD2 (5 bases). The CDR3 extends over 15 amino acids. Germline loops: CDR1 SGHTA, CDR2 FQGTGA. The ends were cut back, 5 bases at V and 3 bases at J, with 16 bases in the middle. Written as DNA, the CDR3 is TGTGCCAGCAGCCCGAATTCAGGACTTGAAGAGACCCAGTACTTC. Its protein product is CASSPNSGLEETQYF.

This clone has just one count. The genes are TRBV28 and TRBJ1-3; D is undetermined. V lost 7 bases to trimming and J lost 1 base, with 11 bases between them. The CDR3 spans 14 residues. CDR1 MDHEN and CDR2 SYDVKM come from the germline V gene. In DNA form, the CDR3 reads TGTGCCAGCACCAATCGGGGTTCTGGAAACACCATATATTTT. Protein sequence: CASTNRGSGNTIYF. The full variable domain, completed using reference TRBV28 and TRBJ1-3, is DVKVTQSSRYLVKRTGEKVFLECVQDMDHENMFWYRQDPGLGLRLIYFSYDVKMKEKGDIPEGYSVSREKKERFSLILESASTNQTSMYLCASTNRGSGNTIYFGEGSWLTVV.

In DNA form, the CDR3 reads TGTGCCAGCTCGCCTACTAGCGGGCGCTCCTACGAGCAGTACTTC. It is translated as CASSPTSGRSYEQYF. The chain is built from TRBV18 and TRBJ2-7; 9 nucleotides line up with TRBD2. The trim removed 6 bases at V and 0 bases at J, leaving 6 bases unmatched. Germline lookup yields CDR1 KGHSH and CDR2 LQKENI. The CDR3 consists of 15 residues. The variable domain in full, with the rest retrieved from reference TRBV18 and TRBJ2-7, is NAGVMQNPRHLVRRRGQEARLRCSPMKGHSHVYWYRQLPEEGLKFMVYLQKENIIDESGMPKERFSAEFPKEGPSILRIQQVVRGDSAAYFCASSPTSGRSYEQYFGPGTRLTVT.

V is TRBV15 and J is TRBJ2-5; D remains ambiguous. The germline V gene encodes CDR1 LNHNV and CDR2 YYDKDF (reference sequence). With 4 bases removed from V and 4 bases from J, the gap between germline ends came to 10 bases. The CDR3 runs to 13 residues. CDR3 in amino acids: CATSITVLETQYF. The DNA for the CDR3 is TGTGCCACCAGCATTACTGTTCTAGAGACCCAGTACTTC.

The chain uses TRBV11-3 and TRBJ1-2, with a weak D call TRBD1 (5 bases). There are 14 residues in the CDR3. Germline lookup yields CDR1 SGHNT and CDR2 YENEEA. V was cut by 3 bases and J by 5 bases, with 13 bases left in between. The CDR3 region is CASSLSRQLYGYTF. CDR3 bases: TGTGCCAGCAGCTTGAGCCGACAGCTTTATGGCTACACCTTC.

The chain combines TRBV28 with TRBJ2-5; D is perhaps TRBD1 (6 bases). Germline assignment: CDR1 MDHEN and CDR2 SYDVKM. This CDR3 has 15 residues. V lost 1 base to trimming and J lost 5 bases, with 14 bases between them. The CDR3 sequence is CASSLSRDMGETQYF. For the CDR3, the DNA is TGTGCCAGCAGTTTATCTAGGGACATGGGGGAGACCCAGTACTTC.

V usage is TRBV11-1 and J usage is TRBJ2-7; 12 nucleotides match TRBD1. V trimming: 3 bases; J trimming: 6 bases; junction bases outside the gene matches: 6. In germline, CDR1 is SGHAT, CDR2 FQDESV (reference sequence). The length of the CDR3 is 15 residues. The CDR3 nucleotides are TGTGCCAGCAGCTTCTCCGGGACAGGGGGCCGCGAGCAGTACTTC. It is translated as CASSFSGTGGREQYF.

J is TRBJ2-1 and V is TRBV5-1; 7 nucleotides align to TRBD1. With V trimmed by 2 bases and J by 5 bases, 4 bases remained unmatched. Germline loops: CDR1 SGHRS, CDR2 YFSETQ. The CDR3 consists of 14 residues. CDR3 in DNA: TGCGCCAGCAGCTTCCGGGACAGTGACAATGAGCAGTTCTTC. This sequence encodes CASSFRDSDNEQFF.

CDR3 bases: TGTGCTAGTGGAATCGACGAGGGAGGCACAGATACGCAGTATTTT. Residues: CASGIDEGGTDTQYF. This chain links TRBV12-5 with TRBJ2-3, with D perhaps TRBD2 (5 bases). CDR1 is LGHNT and CDR2 is FRNRAP in the germline V gene. Trimming left V 6 bases short and J 1 base short, with 14 bases between. The CDR3 has 15 amino acids.

The rearrangement joins TRBV6-2 or TRBV6-3 to TRBJ1-1, with 8 bases matching TRBD1. Trimming cost V 6 bases and J 4 bases; bases outside gene matches: 10. The CDR3 is made up of 15 amino acids. Germline V gives CDR1 MNHEY, CDR2 SVGEGT. This CDR3 reads CASSSPRTGTTEAFF. The CDR3 nucleotides read TGTGCCAGCAGCTCCCCCCGGACAGGGACCACTGAAGCTTTCTTT.

The chain couples TRBV7-2 to TRBJ1-2; D possibly corresponds to TRBD1 (5 bases). Germline V gene sequence: CDR1 SGHTA, CDR2 FQGNSA. V gave up 6 bases and J gave up 8 bases, with 13 bases separating them. The CDR3 runs to 12 residues. The CDR3: CASRDRASGYTF. The CDR3 DNA sequence: TGTGCCAGCAGAGACAGAGCGTCGGGCTACACCTTC.

The chain combines TRBV3-1 (or the pseudogene TRBV3-2) with TRBJ1-1, with D unresolved. Deletions cut 4 bases from V and 0 bases from J, with 12 bases between. There are 15 residues in the CDR3. Germline assignment: CDR1 LGHDT and CDR2 YNNKEL (reference sequence). CDR3 bases: TGTGCCAGCAGCCTCAATCGACAATTGAACACTGAAGCTTTCTTT. Its protein product is CASSLNRQLNTEAFF.

V and J are TRBV3-1 (or the pseudogene TRBV3-2) and TRBJ2-5, with D unresolved. From germline, CDR1 is LGHDT and CDR2 YNNKEL (reference sequence). The length of the CDR3 is 14 residues. The ends were cut back, 3 bases at V and 5 bases at J, with 13 bases in the middle. The CDR3 DNA is TGTGCCAGCAGCCATCCCCCCGAGGTTGAGACCCAGTACTTC. Translated, it gives CASSHPPEVETQYF.

This clone appeared once. The J gene is TRBJ1-1, the V gene TRBV7-2; tentatively, D is TRBD1 (5 bases). Trimming shortened V by 5 bases and J by 3 bases, and 10 bases separated the two germline ends. This CDR3 region has 13 residues. Germline-derived CDR1 and CDR2 are SGHTA and FQGNSA. As DNA, the CDR3 is TGTGCCAGCAGCACCCAGACAGACACTGAAGCTTTCTTT. Its protein product is CASSTQTDTEAFF.

This chain connects TRBV18 to TRBJ2-5; TRBD2 agrees at 7 bases. This CDR3 is built from 17 residues. With V trimmed by 3 bases and J by 4 bases, 14 bases remained unmatched. Germline V gene lookup returns CDR1 KGHSH and CDR2 LQKENI. As DNA, the CDR3 is TGTGCCAGCTCACCGGGTCGACTAGCTCCCTGGGGAGAGACCCAGTACTTC. Translating gives CASSPGRLAPWGETQYF.

This clone was found once. V usage is TRBV2 and J usage is TRBJ2-2; TRBD2 is a possible D gene (5 bases). Looked up from germline, CDR1 is SNHLY and CDR2 is FYNNEI. The CDR3 runs 14 residues. The V end was cut by 6 bases, the J end by 2 bases, with 10 bases between. CDR3 loop: CASRELDNTGELFF. CDR3 in DNA: TGTGCCAGCAGGGAACTAGATAACACCGGGGAGCTGTTTTTT.